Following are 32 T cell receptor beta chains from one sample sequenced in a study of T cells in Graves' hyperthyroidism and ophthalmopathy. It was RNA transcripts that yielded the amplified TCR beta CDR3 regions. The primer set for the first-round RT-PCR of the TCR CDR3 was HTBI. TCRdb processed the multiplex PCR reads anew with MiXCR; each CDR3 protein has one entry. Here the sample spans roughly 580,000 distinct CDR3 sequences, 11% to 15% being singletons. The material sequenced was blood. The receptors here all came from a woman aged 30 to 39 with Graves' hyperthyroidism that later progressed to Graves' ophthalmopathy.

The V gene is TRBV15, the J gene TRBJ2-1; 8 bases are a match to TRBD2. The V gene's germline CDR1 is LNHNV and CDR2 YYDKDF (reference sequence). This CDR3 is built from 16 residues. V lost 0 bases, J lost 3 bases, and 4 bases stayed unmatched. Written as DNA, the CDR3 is TGTGCCACCAGCAGAGATCGGGGGGGATACTACAATGAGCAGTTCTTC. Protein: CATSRDRGGYYNEQFF.

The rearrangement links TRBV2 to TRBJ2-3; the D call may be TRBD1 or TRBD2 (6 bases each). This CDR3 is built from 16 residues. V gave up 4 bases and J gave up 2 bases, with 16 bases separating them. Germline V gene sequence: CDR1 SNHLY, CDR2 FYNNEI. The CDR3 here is CASSVMGGAYTDTQYF. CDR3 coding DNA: TGTGCCAGCAGTGTCATGGGGGGCGCGTACACAGATACGCAGTATTTT.

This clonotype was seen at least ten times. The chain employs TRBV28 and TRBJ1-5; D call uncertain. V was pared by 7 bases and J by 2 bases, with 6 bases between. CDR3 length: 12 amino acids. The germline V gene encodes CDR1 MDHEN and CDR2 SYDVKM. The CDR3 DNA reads TGTGCCAGCATAGATGGCAATCAGCCCCAGCATTTT. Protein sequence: CASIDGNQPQHF.

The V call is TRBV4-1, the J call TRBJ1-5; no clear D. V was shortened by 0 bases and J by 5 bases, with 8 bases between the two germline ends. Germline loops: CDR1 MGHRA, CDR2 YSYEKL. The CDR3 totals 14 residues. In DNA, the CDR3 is TGCGCCAGCAGCCAAGATAGTGGGGATCAGCCCCAGCATTTT. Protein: CASSQDSGDQPQHF.

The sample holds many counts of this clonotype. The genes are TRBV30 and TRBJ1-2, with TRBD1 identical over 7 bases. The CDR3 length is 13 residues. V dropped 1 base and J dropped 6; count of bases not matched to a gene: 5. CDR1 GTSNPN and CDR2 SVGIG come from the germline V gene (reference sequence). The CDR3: CAWSAQGGDGYTF. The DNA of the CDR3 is TGTGCCTGGAGTGCTCAGGGGGGGGATGGCTACACCTTC.

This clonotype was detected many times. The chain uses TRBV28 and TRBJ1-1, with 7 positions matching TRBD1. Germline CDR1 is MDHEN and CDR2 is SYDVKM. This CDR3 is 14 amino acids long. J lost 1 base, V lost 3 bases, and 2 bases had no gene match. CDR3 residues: CASSLGQSNTEAFF. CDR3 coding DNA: TGTGCCAGCAGTTTGGGACAGTCGAACACTGAAGCTTTCTTT.

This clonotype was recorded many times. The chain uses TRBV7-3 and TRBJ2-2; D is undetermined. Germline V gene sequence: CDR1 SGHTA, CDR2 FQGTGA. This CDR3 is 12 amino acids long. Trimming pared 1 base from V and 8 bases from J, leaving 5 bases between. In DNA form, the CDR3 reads TGTGCCAGCAGCTTAAAATTGGGGGAGCTGTTTTTT. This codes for CASSLKLGELFF.

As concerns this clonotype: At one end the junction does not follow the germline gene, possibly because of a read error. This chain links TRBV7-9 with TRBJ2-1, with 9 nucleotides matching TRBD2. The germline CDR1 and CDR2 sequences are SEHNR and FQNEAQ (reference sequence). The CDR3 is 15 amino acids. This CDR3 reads CASSRGRASYNEQSF. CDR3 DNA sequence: TGTGCCAGCAGCCGCGGGAGGGCCTCCTACAATGAGCAGTCCTTC.

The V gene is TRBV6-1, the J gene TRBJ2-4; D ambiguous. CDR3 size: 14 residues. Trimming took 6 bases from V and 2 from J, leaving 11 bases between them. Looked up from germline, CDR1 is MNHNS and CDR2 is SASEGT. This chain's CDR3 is CASSPPRTKNIQYF. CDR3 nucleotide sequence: TGTGCCAGCAGCCCCCCAAGGACCAAAAACATTCAGTACTTC.

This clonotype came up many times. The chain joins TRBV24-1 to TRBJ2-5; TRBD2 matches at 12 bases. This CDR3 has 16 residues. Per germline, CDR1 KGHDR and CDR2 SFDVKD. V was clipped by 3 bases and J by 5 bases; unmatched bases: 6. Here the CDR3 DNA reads TGTGCCACCAGTGATCCTCTAGCGGGAGGGTTTGAGACCCAGTACTTC. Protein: CATSDPLAGGFETQYF.

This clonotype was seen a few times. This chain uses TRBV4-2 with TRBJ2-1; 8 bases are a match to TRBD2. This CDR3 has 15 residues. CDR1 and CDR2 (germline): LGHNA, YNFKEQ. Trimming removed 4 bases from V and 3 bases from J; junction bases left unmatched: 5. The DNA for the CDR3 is TGTGCCAGCAGCCGGGGACTAGTGGACTACAATGAGCAGTTCTTC. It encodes CASSRGLVDYNEQFF.

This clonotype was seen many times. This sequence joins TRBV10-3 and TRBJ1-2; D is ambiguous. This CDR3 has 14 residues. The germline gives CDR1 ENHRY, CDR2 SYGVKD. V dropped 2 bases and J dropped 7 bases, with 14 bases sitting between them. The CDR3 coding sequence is TGTGCCATCAGTGAGGGTGAGGTCTATGGTGGCTACACCTTC. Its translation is CAISEGEVYGGYTF.

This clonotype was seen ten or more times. This CDR3 reads CASSSDRGAQEKLFF. DNA for the CDR3: TGTGCCAGCAGTTCAGACAGGGGGGCCCAGGAAAAACTGTTTTTT. The chain couples TRBV27 to TRBJ1-4, with 9 bases matching TRBD1. The germline CDR1 and CDR2 sequences are MNHEY and SMNVEV (reference sequence). This CDR3 comprises 15 residues. J lost 8 bases, V lost 4 bases, and 8 bases had no gene match.

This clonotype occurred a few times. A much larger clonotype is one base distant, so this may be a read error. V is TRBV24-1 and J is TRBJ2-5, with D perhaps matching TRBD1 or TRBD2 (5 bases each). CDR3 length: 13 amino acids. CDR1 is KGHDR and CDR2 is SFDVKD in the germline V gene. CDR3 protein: CVTRRTNQETQYF. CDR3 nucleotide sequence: TGTGTCACCAGGAGGACAAATCAAGAGACCCAGTACTTC.

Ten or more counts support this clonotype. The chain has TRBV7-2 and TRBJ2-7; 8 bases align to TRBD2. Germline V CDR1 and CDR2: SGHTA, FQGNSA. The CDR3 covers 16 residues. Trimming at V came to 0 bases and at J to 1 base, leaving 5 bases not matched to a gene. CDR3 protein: CASSLAGRGGSYEQYF. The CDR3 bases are TGTGCCAGCAGCTTAGCCGGACGGGGGGGTTCCTACGAGCAGTACTTC.

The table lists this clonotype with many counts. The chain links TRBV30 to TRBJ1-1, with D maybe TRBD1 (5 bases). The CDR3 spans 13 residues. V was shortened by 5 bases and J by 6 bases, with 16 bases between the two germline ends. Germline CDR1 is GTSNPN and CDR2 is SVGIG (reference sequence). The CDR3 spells CAWARDWGAEAFF. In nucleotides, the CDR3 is TGTGCCTGGGCACGGGACTGGGGGGCTGAAGCTTTCTTT.

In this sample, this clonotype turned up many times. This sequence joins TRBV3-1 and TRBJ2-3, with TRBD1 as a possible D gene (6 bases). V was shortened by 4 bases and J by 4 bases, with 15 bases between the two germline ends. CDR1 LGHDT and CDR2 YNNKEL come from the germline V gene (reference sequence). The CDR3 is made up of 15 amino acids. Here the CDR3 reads CASSLRQQGADTQYF. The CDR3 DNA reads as TGTGCCAGCAGCCTCCGACAACAGGGAGCAGATACGCAGTATTTT.

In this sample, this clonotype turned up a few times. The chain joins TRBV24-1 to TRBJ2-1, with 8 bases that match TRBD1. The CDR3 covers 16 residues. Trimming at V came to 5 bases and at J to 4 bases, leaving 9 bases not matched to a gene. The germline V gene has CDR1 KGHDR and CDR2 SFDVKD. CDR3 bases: TGTGCCACCAGTGGTGCGGGACAGGTTGCTTACAATGAGCAGTTCTTC. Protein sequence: CATSGAGQVAYNEQFF.

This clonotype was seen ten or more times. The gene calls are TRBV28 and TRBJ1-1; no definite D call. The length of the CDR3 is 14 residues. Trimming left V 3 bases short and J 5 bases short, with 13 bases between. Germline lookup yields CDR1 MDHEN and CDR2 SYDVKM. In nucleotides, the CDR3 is TGTGCCAGCAGTTTGACGAATCAAGCTACTGAAGCTTTCTTT. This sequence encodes CASSLTNQATEAFF.

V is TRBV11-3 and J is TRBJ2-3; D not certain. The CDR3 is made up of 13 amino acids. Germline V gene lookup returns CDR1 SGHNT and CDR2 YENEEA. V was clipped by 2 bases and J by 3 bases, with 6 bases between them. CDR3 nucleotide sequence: TGTGCCAGCAGCTTAAGTCAGACAGATACGCAGTATTTT. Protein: CASSLSQTDTQYF.

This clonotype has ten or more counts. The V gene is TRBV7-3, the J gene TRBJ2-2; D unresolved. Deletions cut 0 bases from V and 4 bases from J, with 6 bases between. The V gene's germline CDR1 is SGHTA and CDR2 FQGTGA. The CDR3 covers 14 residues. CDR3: CASSLTQSTGELFF. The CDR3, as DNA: TGTGCCAGCAGCTTAACGCAAAGCACCGGGGAGCTGTTTTTT.

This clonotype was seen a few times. CDR3 coding DNA: TGTGCCTGGAGTGGGGATAGATGGAGCGGGAGGGGTACAGATACGCAGTATTTT. As protein: CAWSGDRWSGRGTDTQYF. The rearrangement links TRBV30 to TRBJ2-3, with TRBD2 matching over 10 bases. V trimming: 1 base; J trimming: 3 bases; junction bases outside the gene matches: 13. This CDR3 comprises 18 residues. Germline V lookup: CDR1 GTSNPN, CDR2 SVGIG (reference sequence).

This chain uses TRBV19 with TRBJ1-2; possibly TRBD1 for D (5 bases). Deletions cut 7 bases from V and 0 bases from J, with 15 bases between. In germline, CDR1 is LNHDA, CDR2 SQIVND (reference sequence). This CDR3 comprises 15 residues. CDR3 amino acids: CASKLEGNTNYGYTF. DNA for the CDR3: TGTGCCAGTAAATTGGAGGGGAACACTAACTATGGCTACACCTTC.

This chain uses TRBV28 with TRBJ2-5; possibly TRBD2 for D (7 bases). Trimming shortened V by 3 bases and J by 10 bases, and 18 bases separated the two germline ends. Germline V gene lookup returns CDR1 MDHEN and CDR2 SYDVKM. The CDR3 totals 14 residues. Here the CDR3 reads CASSLGGIQGGQYF. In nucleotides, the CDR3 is TGTGCCAGCAGTTTGGGGGGGATTCAAGGGGGCCAGTACTTC.

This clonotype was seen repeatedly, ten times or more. CDR3 in DNA: TGTGCCAGCAGACATTCCAGGGACTCCCTCGAGGAGCAGTACTTC. This codes for CASRHSRDSLEEQYF. The J gene is TRBJ2-7, the V gene TRBV6-2 or TRBV6-3; TRBD2 is a possible D gene (6 bases). CDR1 and CDR2 from the germline V gene are MNHEY and SVGEGT. V lost 6 bases and J lost 7, with 22 bases in between. The CDR3 extends over 15 amino acids.

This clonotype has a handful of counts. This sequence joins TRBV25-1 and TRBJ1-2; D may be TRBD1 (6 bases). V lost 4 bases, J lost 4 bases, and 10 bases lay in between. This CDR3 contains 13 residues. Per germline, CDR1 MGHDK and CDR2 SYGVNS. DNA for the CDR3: TGTGCCAGCAGTGCGACAGGACTCTATGGCTACACCTTC. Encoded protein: CASSATGLYGYTF.

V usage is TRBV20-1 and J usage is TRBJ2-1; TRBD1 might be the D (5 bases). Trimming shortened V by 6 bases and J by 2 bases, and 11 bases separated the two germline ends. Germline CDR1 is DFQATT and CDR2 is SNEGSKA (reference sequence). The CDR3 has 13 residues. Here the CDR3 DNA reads TGCAGTGCCCTAGGGGTTGCCTACAATGAGCAGTTCTTC. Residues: CSALGVAYNEQFF.

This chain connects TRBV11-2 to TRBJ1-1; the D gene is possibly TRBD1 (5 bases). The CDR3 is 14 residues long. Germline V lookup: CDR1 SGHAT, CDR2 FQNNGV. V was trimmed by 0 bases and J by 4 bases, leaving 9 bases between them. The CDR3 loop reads CASSLDSRGTEAFF. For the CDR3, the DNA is TGTGCCAGCAGCTTAGATTCTAGGGGCACTGAAGCTTTCTTT.

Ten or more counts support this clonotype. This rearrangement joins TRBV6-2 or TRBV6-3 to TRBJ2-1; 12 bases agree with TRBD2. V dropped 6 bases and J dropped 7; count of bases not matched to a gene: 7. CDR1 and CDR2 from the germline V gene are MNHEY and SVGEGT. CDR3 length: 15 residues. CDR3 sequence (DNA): TGTGCCAGCAGCATGACTAGCGGGAGATATAATGAGCAGTTCTTC. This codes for CASSMTSGRYNEQFF.

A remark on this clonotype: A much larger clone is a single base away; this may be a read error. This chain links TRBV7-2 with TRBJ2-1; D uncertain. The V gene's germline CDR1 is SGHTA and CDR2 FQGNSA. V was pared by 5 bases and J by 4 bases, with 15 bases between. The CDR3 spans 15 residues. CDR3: CASSRAGYRYNEQFF. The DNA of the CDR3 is TGTGCCAGCAGCCGGGCAGGATATAGATACAATGAGCAGTTCTTC.

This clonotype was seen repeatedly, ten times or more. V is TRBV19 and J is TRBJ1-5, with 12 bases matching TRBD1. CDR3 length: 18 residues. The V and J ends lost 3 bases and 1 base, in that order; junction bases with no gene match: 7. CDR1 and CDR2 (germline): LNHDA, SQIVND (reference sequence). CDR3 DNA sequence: TGTGCCAGTAGTATTGGCCGGGACAGGGGGCGAAGCAATCAGCCCCAGCATTTT. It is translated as CASSIGRDRGRSNQPQHF.

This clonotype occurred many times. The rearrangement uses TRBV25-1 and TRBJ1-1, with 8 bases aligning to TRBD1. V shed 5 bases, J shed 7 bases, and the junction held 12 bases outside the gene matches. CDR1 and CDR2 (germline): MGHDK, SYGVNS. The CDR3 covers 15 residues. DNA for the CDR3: TGTGCCAGCAGTCGGGCAGGGGGCCGGGAAAGTGAAGCTTTCTTT. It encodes CASSRAGGRESEAFF.